The rows below give T cell receptor beta chains drawn from one sample of a study of technical replicates of blood from a few donors. TCRdb's table, derived via immunoSEQ multiplex PCR, lists solely in-frame clones and lacks some. This table holds roughly 50,000 clones, 93% found once. Sequencing used PBMCs. The receptors here all came from a human donor in good health. Some clones in this sample may be carry-over from other donors' samples. CDR3s include the opening cysteine and the closing phenylalanine or tryptophan. Each record gives: J gene, V gene, clone size, D gene, CDR3 DNA, CDR3 protein. A D gene is named only where the DNA matches it firmly. Expanded clones get a size class; other rows say once, few or many, or leave the size out.

>TRBJ1-1|TRBV10-3|NA|TRBD1
TGTGCCATCAGTGAGGGACAGGGGAACACTGAAGCTTTCTTT
CAISEGQGNTEAFF
>TRBJ2-3|TRBV4-3|NA|TRBD2
TGCGCCAGCAGCCAAGATGTAACTAGCGGGGGCAACACAGATACGCAGTATTTT
CASSQDVTSGGNTDTQYF
>TRBJ2-7|TRBV7-9|NA|NA
TGTGCCAGCAGCTTAGGTGGCCGATCCTACGAGCAGTACTTC
CASSLGGRSYEQYF
>TRBJ1-1|TRBV30|NA|NA
TGTGCCTGGAGAGGAACAGGGCGAACTGAAGCTTTCTTT
CAWRGTGRTEAFF
>TRBJ1-5|TRBV4-1|NA|NA
TGCGCCAGCAGCCAAGGGGGGGTCGGCAATCAGCCCCAGCATTTT
CASSQGGVGNQPQHF
>TRBJ1-2|TRBV20-1|NA|TRBD1
TGCAGTGCCAGACAGGGGGGAGGCTACACCTTC
CSARQGGGYTF
>TRBJ2-1|TRBV9|NA|TRBD2
TGTGCCAGCAGGCGGGGACTAGACGGCAATCATGAGCAGTTCTTC
CASRRGLDGNHEQFF
>TRBJ1-2|TRBV29-1|NA|NA
TGCAGCGTTGAAGATCCGAAGGGAGTCGGCTACACCTTC
CSVEDPKGVGYTF
>TRBJ2-5|TRBV5-1|NA|NA
TGCGCCAGCAGCTCGGGACTCCACTCAGGGGAGACCCAGTACTTC
CASSSGLHSGETQYF
>TRBJ2-2|TRBV6-6|NA|TRBD1
TGTGCCAGCATAAACCAAGCGGGACAGGGTAACGGGGAGCTGTTTTTT
CASINQAGQGNGELFF
>TRBJ2-1|TRBV10-3|NA|TRBD2
TGTGCCATCAGTGACCCAGCGGGAGGCTACAATGAGCAGTTCTTC
CAISDPAGGYNEQFF
>TRBJ2-7|TRBV7-2|NA|NA
TGTGCCAGCAGCTTAGTGGCAGGGGAGGGCTACGAGCAGTACTTC
CASSLVAGEGYEQYF
>TRBJ2-7|TRBV15|once|NA
TGTGCCACCAGCAGCGGGAACCTCTACGAGCAGTACTTC
CATSSGNLYEQYF
>TRBJ2-1|TRBV2|NA|TRBD2
TGTGCCAGCAGTTCGGGACTAGTAAGCAATGAGCAGTTCTTC
CASSSGLVSNEQFF
>TRBJ2-2|TRBV5-1|NA|TRBD2
TGCGCCAGCAGCTTGGTAGGCGGGGGGACCGGGGAGCTGTTTTTT
CASSLVGGGTGELFF
>TRBJ1-1|TRBV30|few|NA
TGTGCCTGGAGCGCAAACAGGAGCCCCTTGAACACTGAAGCTTTCTTT
CAWSANRSPLNTEAFF
>TRBJ2-5|TRBV10-3|NA|TRBD1
TGTGCCATCAGTGAGGGTACAGGGGCTATGGAGACCCAGTACTTC
CAISEGTGAMETQYF
>TRBJ2-2|TRBV30|once|TRBD1
TGTGCCTGGAGTGCGGACAGGGGGTTCGCCGGGGAGCTGTTTTTT
CAWSADRGFAGELFF
>TRBJ1-6|TRBV6-1|NA|NA
TGTGCCAGCAGTGAAAGGTTACTGGAGAATTCACCCCTCCACTTT
CASSERLLENSPLHF
>TRBJ2-5|TRBV4-1|NA|TRBD1
TGCGCCAGCAGCCAAGGACAGGGTTGGGAGACCCAGTACTTC
CASSQGQGWETQYF
>TRBJ2-1|TRBV7-8|NA|TRBD1
TGTGCCAGCAGCCCGACGACAGGGTATAGGGGCAATGAGCAGTTCTTC
CASSPTTGYRGNEQFF
>TRBJ2-3|TRBV2|once|NA
TGTGCCAGCAGTGGCGGCGGGGGCTCCACAGATACGCAGTATTTT
CASSGGGGSTDTQYF
>TRBJ2-2|TRBV7-9|NA|NA
TGTGCCAGCAGCCCAAACACGAACACCGGGGAGCTGTTTTTT
CASSPNTNTGELFF
>TRBJ2-2|TRBV30|NA|NA
TGTGCCTGGAATATGGGGCCCGGGGAGCTGTTTTTT
CAWNMGPGELFF
>TRBJ1-2|TRBV19|NA|NA
TGTGCCAGTAGTAATCAGGTGGGCGGCTACACCTTC
CASSNQVGGYTF
>TRBJ2-7|TRBV4-2|NA|NA
TGTGCCAGCAGCCAAGATTCAACCTACGAGCAGTACTTC
CASSQDSTYEQYF
>TRBJ2-7|TRBV30|NA|NA
TGTGCCTGGAGTCTATCCGGGGGCGAGCAGTACTTC
CAWSLSGGEQYF
>TRBJ2-7|TRBV7-8|NA|NA
TGTGCCAGCAGCTTAGTTGACAGGGCGGAGGGTCACGAGCAGTACTTC
CASSLVDRAEGHEQYF
>TRBJ2-1|TRBV7-2|NA|TRBD2
TGTGCCAGCAGCTTAAACCCTAGCGGGAATGGGGGGGCGCAGTTCTTC
CASSLNPSGNGGAQFF
>TRBJ1-2|TRBV4-1|NA|TRBD1
TGCGCCAGCAGCCAAGCGGGACAGGCCTATGGCTACACCTTC
CASSQAGQAYGYTF
>TRBJ2-3|TRBV9|NA|TRBD2
TGTGCCAGCAGTGAAAACGGGGGGACGCAGTATTTT
CASSENGGTQYF
>TRBJ1-2|TRBV13|once|NA
TGTGCCAGCAGCTTAGGAGACAGTCCTCCCGTTGGCTACACCTTC
CASSLGDSPPVGYTF
>TRBJ1-2|TRBV11-2|NA|TRBD1
TGTGCCAGCGGGGACAGGGGGCAGAACTATGGCTACACCTTC
CASGDRGQNYGYTF
>TRBJ2-2|TRBV7-2|once|NA
TGTGCCAGCAGCCGGTCCACCGGGGAGCTGTTTTTT
CASSRSTGELFF
>TRBJ1-2|TRBV4-2|NA|NA
TGTGCCAGCAGCCAAGATTCGCGGGGAAGGTATGGCTACACCTTC
CASSQDSRGRYGYTF
>TRBJ1-2|TRBV13|NA|NA
TGTGCCAGCAGCTTAGTTGTCACTCGTCGGAACTATGGCTACACCTTC
CASSLVVTRRNYGYTF
>TRBJ2-5|TRBV6-1|NA|TRBD1
TGTGCCAGCAGTGAAGACAGGGGGCAGCAAGAGACCCAGTACTTC
CASSEDRGQQETQYF
>TRBJ2-7|TRBV10-2|NA|TRBD1
TGCGCCAGCAGCCTGCCGGGACAGACCTACGAGCAGTACTTC
CASSLPGQTYEQYF
>TRBJ1-2|TRBV6-1|NA|NA
TGTGCCAGCAGTGAAGAGTCAGGGGCTAACTATGGCTACACCTTC
CASSEESGANYGYTF
>TRBJ1-1|TRBV4-2|NA|NA
TGTGCCAGCAGCCAGTCGATCGGGACTGAAGCTTTCTTT
CASSQSIGTEAFF
>TRBJ1-2|TRBV4-1|NA|TRBD1
TGCGCCAGCAGCCAAAAAGGGACAGCAGATGGCTACACCTTC
CASSQKGTADGYTF
>TRBJ2-5|TRBV7-3|NA|NA
TGTGCCAGCAGCCCAGGGTCCCAAGAGACCCAGTACTTC
CASSPGSQETQYF
>TRBJ2-7|TRBV7-2|NA|TRBD2
TGTGCCAGCAGCGATCTAGCGGGAGGCCTCTACGAGCAGTACTTC
CASSDLAGGLYEQYF
>TRBJ2-2|TRBV9|NA|NA
TGTGCCAGCAGCGTAGAAGAGCGGGTCACCGGGGAGCTGTTTTTT
CASSVEERVTGELFF
>TRBJ2-3|TRBV27|NA|TRBD2
TGTGCCAGCCGACAAGGTAGCGGGAGGGCCGCTATCACGCAGTATTTT
CASRQGSGRAAITQYF
>TRBJ1-3|TRBV19|NA|NA
TGTGCCACACGGGTCGCGGCTGGAAACACCATATATTTT
CATRVAAGNTIYF
>TRBJ2-7|TRBV7-6|NA|NA
TGTGCCAGCAGCTTAACCCCCTCTGGGGCTGTAAACGAGCAGTACTTC
CASSLTPSGAVNEQYF
>TRBJ2-3|TRBV4-2|NA|NA
TGTGCCAGCAGCCGGAGCTGGAGCGGCCGCACAGATACGCAGTATTTT
CASSRSWSGRTDTQYF
>TRBJ2-5|TRBV6-6|NA|TRBD2
TGTGCCAGCAGTTACGGGAGGGACCGACAAGAGACCCAGTACTTC
CASSYGRDRQETQYF
>TRBJ2-2|TRBV9|NA|TRBD2
TGTGCCAGCAGCGTAGTGAGCGGGACGAACACCGGGGAGCTGTTTTTT
CASSVVSGTNTGELFF
>TRBJ2-3|TRBV15|NA|TRBD2
TGTGCCACCAGCAGAGGTGATAGCGGGGGCACAGATACGCAGTATTTT
CATSRGDSGGTDTQYF
>TRBJ2-1|TRBV10-3|NA|NA
TGTGCCGCATGGACGGGAGCAAAACTCAATGAGCAGTTCTTC
CAAWTGAKLNEQFF
>TRBJ2-1|TRBV9|NA|TRBD2
TGTGCCAGCAGCACTCGGGACTACTCCTACAATGAGCAGTTCTTC
CASSTRDYSYNEQFF
>TRBJ2-5|TRBV5-6|NA|TRBD2
TGTGCCAGCAGCTTGGCCGCGGGAGGAGAGACCCAGTACTTC
CASSLAAGGETQYF
>TRBJ2-7|TRBV7-2|NA|NA
TGTGCCAGCAGCTACCAGGGCCACGAGCAGTACTTC
CASSYQGHEQYF